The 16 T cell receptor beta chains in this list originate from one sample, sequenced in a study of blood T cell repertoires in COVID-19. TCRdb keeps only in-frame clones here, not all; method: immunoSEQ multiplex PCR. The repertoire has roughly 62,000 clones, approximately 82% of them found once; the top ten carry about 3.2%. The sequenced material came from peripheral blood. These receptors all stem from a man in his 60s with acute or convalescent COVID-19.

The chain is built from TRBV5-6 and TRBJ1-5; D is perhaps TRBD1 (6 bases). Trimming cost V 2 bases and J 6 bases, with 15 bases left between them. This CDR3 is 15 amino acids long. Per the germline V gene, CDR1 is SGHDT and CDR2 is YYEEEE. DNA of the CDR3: TGTGCCAGCAGCTTAAGACAGGCCGATAGTCAGCCCCAGCATTTT. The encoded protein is CASSLRQADSQPQHF.

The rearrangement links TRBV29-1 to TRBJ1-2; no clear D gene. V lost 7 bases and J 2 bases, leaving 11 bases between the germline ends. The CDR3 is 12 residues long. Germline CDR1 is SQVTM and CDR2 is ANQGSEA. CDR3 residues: CSGGSKNYGYTF. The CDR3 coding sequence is TGCAGCGGTGGGAGCAAAAACTATGGCTACACCTTC.

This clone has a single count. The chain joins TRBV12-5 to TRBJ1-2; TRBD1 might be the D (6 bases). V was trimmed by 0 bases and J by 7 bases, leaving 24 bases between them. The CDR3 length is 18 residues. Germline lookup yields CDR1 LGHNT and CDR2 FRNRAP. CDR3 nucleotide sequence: TGTGCTAGTGGTTTGGTAGACGAGCTTAAGGGGGTAGGAGTTGGCTACACCTTC. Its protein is CASGLVDELKGVGVGYTF.

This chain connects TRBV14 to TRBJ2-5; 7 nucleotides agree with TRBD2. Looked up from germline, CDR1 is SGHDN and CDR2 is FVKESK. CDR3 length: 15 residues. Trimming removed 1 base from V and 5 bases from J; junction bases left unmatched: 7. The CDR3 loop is CASSQGTSVEETQYF. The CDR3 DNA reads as TGTGCCAGCAGCCAAGGGACTAGTGTGGAGGAGACCCAGTACTTC.

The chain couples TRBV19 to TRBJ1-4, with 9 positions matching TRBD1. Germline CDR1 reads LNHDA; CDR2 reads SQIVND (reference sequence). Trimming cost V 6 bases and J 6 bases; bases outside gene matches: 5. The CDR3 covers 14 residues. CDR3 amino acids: CASRQQGADEKLFF. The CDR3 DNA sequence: TGTGCCAGTAGGCAACAGGGGGCGGATGAAAAACTGTTTTTT.

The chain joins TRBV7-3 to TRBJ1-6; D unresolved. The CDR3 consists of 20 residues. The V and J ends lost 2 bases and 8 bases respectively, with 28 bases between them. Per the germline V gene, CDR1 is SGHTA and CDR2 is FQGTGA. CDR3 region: CASSLYLLAGAGYVDSPLHF. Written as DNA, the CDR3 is TGTGCCAGCAGCTTATATCTTTTGGCGGGTGCTGGATACGTTGATTCACCCCTCCACTTT. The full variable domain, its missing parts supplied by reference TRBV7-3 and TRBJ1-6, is GAGVSQTPSNKVTEKGKYVELRCDPISGHTALYWYRQSLGQGPEFLIYFQGTGAADDSGLPNDRFFAVRPEGSVSTLKIQRTERGDSAVYLCASSLYLLAGAGYVDSPLHFGNGTRLTVT.

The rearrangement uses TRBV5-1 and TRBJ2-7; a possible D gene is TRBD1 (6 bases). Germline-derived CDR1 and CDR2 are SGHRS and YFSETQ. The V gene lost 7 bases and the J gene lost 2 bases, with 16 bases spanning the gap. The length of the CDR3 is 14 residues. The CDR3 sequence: CASALDRTTYEQYF. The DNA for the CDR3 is TGCGCCAGCGCCCTCGACAGGACCACCTACGAGCAGTACTTC.

The CDR3 nucleotides read TGTGCCAGCAGTCCAGGACAGGGTAGCTCCTATAATTCACCCCTCCACTTT. Translated: CASSPGQGSSYNSPLHF. V and J are TRBV27 and TRBJ1-6, with 8 bases fitting TRBD1. The trim removed 5 bases at V and 0 bases at J, leaving 6 bases unmatched. Germline lookup yields CDR1 MNHEY and CDR2 SMNVEV (reference sequence). The CDR3 spans 17 residues.

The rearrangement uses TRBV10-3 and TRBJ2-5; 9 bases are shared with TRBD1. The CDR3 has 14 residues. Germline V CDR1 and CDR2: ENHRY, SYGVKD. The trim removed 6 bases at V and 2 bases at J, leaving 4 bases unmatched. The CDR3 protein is CAISLDRGQETQYF. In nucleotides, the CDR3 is TGTGCCATCAGCTTAGACAGGGGGCAAGAGACCCAGTACTTC.

The CDR3 DNA is TGTGCCAGCAGCACCCCCCTAGGGAGGGGCTCTGAAGCTTTCTTT. It codes for CASSTPLGRGSEAFF. The V call is TRBV21-1, the J call TRBJ1-1. TRBV21-1 is described as a pseudogene. The CDR3 loop spans 15 amino acids.

The DNA of the CDR3 is TGTGCCAGCTCACGACAGGGGAACACTGAAGCTTTCTTT. Encoded protein: CASSRQGNTEAFF. This chain uses TRBV18 with TRBJ1-1, with TRBD1 matching over 7 bases. J was trimmed by 1 base and V by 4 bases; bases with no gene match: 0. The CDR3 consists of 13 residues. Germline CDR1 reads KGHSH; CDR2 reads LQKENI.

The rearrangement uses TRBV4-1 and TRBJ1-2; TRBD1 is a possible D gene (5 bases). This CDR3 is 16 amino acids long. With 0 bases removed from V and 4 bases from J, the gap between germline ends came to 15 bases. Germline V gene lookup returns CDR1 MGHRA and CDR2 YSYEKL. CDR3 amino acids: CASSQDYGARAYGYTF. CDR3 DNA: TGCGCCAGCAGCCAAGATTATGGGGCCAGAGCCTATGGCTACACCTTC.

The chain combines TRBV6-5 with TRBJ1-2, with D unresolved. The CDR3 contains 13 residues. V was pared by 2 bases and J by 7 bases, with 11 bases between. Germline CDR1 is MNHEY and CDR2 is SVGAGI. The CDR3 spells CASSYTNSRGYTF. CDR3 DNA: TGTGCCAGCAGTTACACCAACAGCCGTGGCTACACCTTC.

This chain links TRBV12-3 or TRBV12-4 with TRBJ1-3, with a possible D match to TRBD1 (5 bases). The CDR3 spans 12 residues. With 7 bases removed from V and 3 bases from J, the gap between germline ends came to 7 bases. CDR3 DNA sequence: TGTGCCAGCATGGACATTGGAAACACCATATATTTT. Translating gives CASMDIGNTIYF.

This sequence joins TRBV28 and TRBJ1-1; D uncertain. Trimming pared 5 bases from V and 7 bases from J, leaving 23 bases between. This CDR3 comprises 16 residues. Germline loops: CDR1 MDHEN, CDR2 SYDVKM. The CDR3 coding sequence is TGTGCCAGCAGTCCCCCCGAGTACGCTGGAGTTCTTGAAGCTTTCTTT. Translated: CASSPPEYAGVLEAFF.

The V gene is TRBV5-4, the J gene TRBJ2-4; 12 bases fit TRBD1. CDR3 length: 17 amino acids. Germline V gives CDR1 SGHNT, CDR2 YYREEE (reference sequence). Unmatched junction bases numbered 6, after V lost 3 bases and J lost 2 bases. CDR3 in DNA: TGTGCCAGCAGCTCGGGGACAGGGGGCTTGTCCAAAAACATTCAGTACTTC. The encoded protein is CASSSGTGGLSKNIQYF.